This TCR beta chain was sequenced in a study of graft-versus-host responses after intestinal transplantation. Study-level background: All recipients were given anti-thymocyte globulin induction, and tacrolimus and steroids were then administered for around three years.

This CDR3 spans 16 amino acids. The V gene's germline CDR1 is SGHRS and CDR2 YFSETQ. The germline V and J ends were trimmed by 1 base and 1 base, with 14 bases remaining between them. Of note for this clone: The target antigen is unknown.

Overall study results and limits: There was an association between peak levels of circulating GvH clones and early post-transplant HvG declines. High graft-versus-host to host-versus-graft clonal ratios were found in allografts of patients who had graft-donor T cell macrochimerism.

This table comes from immunoSEQ multiplex PCR, and its TCRdb copy is limited to in-frame clones, with some not included. The sample holds some 46,000 clones, 85% to 95% seen once. The source is a human patient who received an intestinal transplant, so some T cells may come from the graft donor. This chain links TRBV5-1 with TRBJ2-5; possibly TRBD2 for D (6 bases). Sequencing used PBMCs, obtained about 800 days after a first intestinal transplant, on the day of a second. The CDR3 DNA is TGCGCCAGCAGCTTGTCCTATAGTAGCGGCCAAGAGACCCAGTACTTC. This gives the protein CASSLSYSSGQETQYF.